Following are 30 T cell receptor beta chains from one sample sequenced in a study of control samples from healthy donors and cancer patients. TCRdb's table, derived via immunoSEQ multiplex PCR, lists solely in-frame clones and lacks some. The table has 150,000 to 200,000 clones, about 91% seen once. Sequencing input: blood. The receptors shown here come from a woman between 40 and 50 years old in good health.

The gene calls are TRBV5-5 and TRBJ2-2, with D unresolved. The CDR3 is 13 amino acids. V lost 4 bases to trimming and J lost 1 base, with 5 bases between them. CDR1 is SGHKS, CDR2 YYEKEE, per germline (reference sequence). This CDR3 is CASSPWNTGELFF. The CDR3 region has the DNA TGTGCCAGCAGCCCCTGGAACACCGGGGAGCTGTTTTTT.

The CDR3 DNA reads TGTGCCAGCATCCCGGGACAGGGCGGTTCGACTTTCTTT. This gives the protein CASIPGQGGSTFF. The rearrangement links TRBV6-5 to TRBJ1-1; 9 bases agree with TRBD1. V gave up 7 bases and J gave up 12 bases; unmatched junction bases: 12. Germline CDR1 is MNHEY and CDR2 is SVGAGI. The CDR3 has 13 amino acids.

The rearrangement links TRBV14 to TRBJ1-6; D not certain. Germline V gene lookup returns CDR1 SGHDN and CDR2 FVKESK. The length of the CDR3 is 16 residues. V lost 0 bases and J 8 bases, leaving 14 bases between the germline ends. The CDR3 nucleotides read TGTGCCAGCAGCCAAGATTTGCCCGGCGGGCATTCACCCCTCCACTTT. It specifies CASSQDLPGGHSPLHF.

DNA of the CDR3: TGTGCCAGCAGTGAATTCGGGGCGGGATTTTACAATCAGCCCCAGCATTTT. Amino acid sequence: CASSEFGAGFYNQPQHF. The chain is built from TRBV6-1 and TRBJ1-5; maybe TRBD1 (5 bases). Germline V lookup: CDR1 MNHNS, CDR2 SASEGT. CDR3 size: 17 residues. Deletions cut 2 bases from V and 3 bases from J, with 17 bases between.

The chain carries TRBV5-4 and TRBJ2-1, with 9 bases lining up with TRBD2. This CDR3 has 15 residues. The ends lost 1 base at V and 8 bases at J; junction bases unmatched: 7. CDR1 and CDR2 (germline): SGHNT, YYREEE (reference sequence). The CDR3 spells CASSLMLAGDDEQFF. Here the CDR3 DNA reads TGTGCCAGCAGCTTGATGTTAGCGGGGGACGATGAGCAGTTCTTC.

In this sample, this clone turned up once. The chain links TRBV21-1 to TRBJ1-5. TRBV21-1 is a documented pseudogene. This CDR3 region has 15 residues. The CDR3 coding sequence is TGTGCCAGCAGCAAAGAGGCGAGGGTCAATCAGCCCCAGCATTTT. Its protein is CASSKEARVNQPQHF.

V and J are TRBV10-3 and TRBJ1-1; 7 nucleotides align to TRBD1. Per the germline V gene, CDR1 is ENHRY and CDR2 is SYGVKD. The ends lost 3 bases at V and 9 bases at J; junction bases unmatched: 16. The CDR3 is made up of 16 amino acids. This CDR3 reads CAISDPNLQGIQKAFF. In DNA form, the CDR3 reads TGTGCCATCAGTGACCCAAATTTACAGGGGATTCAAAAAGCTTTCTTT.

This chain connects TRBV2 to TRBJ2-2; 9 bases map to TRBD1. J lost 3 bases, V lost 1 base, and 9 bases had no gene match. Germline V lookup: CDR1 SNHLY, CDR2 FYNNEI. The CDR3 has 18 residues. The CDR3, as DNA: TGTGCCAGCAGTGAAGACGGAGCGGGACAGGGATACACCGGGGAGCTGTTTTTT. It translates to CASSEDGAGQGYTGELFF.

CDR3 in amino acids: CATSDTGGYNEQFF. The CDR3 DNA is TGTGCCACCAGTGATACGGGCGGTTACAATGAGCAGTTCTTC. The chain is built from TRBV24-1 and TRBJ2-1; D remains unclear. V lost 3 bases to trimming and J lost 4 bases, with 9 bases between them. Germline V gene sequence: CDR1 KGHDR, CDR2 SFDVKD. The CDR3 covers 14 residues.

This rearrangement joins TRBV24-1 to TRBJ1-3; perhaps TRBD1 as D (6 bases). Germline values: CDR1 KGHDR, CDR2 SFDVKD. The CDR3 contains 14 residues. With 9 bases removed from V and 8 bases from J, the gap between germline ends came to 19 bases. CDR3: CATRTGTKDHTIYF. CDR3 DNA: TGTGCCACCCGAACTGGGACAAAGGACCACACCATATATTTT.

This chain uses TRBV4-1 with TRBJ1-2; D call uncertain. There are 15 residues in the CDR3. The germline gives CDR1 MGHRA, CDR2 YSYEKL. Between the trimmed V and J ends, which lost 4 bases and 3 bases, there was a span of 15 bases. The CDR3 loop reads CASSRRDRQDYGYTF. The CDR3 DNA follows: TGCGCCAGCAGCCGACGAGACCGCCAAGACTATGGCTACACCTTC.

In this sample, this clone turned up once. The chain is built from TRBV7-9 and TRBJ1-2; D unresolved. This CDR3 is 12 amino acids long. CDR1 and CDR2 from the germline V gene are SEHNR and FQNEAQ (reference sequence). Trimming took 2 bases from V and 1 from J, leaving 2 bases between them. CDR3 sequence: CASSLINYGYTF. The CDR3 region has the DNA TGTGCCAGCAGCTTAATTAACTATGGCTACACCTTC.

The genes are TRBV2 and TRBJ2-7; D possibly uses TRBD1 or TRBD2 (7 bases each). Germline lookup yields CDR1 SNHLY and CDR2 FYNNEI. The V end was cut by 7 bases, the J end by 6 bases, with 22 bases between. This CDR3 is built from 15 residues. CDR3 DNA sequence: TGTGCCAGCAATTTTCGGAGACAGGGAGGGATCGAGCAGTACTTC. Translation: CASNFRRQGGIEQYF.

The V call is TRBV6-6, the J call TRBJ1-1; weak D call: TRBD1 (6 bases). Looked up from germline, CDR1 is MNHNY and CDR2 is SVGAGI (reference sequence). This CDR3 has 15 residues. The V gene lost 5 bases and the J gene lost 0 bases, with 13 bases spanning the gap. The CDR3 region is CASSRPGQMNTEAFF. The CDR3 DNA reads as TGTGCCAGCAGTCGCCCGGGACAAATGAACACTGAAGCTTTCTTT.

CDR3 nucleotide sequence: TGCGCCAGCAGCTTACAGGGGGCCTATGGCTACACCTTC. This translates into CASSLQGAYGYTF. The gene calls are TRBV5-1 and TRBJ1-2; the match to TRBD1 covers 9 bases. The V segment lost 2 bases and the J segment 4 bases; nucleotides outside the gene matches: 0. The germline gives CDR1 SGHRS, CDR2 YFSETQ. The CDR3 has 13 residues. Using reference TRBV5-1 and TRBJ1-2 for the parts outside the CDR3, the full variable domain is KAGVTQTPRYLIKTRGQQVTLSCSPISGHRSVSWYQQTPGQGLQFLFEYFSETQRNKGNFPGRFSGRQFSNSRSEMNVSTLELGDSALYLCASSLQGAYGYTFGSGTRLTVV.

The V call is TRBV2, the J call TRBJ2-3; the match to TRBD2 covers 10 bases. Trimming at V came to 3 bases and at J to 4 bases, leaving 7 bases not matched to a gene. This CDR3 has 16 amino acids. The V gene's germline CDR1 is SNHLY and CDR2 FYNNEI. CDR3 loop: CASSEGAGGASDTQYF. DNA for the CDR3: TGTGCCAGCAGTGAGGGAGCGGGGGGGGCGTCAGATACGCAGTATTTT.

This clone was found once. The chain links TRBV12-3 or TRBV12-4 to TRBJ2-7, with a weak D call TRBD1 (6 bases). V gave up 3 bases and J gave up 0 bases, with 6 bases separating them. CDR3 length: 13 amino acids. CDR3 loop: CASSFRGSYEQYF. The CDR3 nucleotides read TGTGCCAGCAGTTTCAGGGGCTCCTACGAGCAGTACTTC.

The CDR3 region is CASSPGGRGPYEQYF. The CDR3 bases are TGTGCCAGCAGCCCCGGAGGGCGGGGGCCTTACGAGCAGTACTTC. The V and J genes are TRBV7-8 and TRBJ2-7; D possibly corresponds to TRBD2 (7 bases). The CDR3 consists of 15 residues. Germline assignment: CDR1 SGHVS and CDR2 FQNEAQ. V was shortened by 5 bases and J by 4 bases, with 18 bases between the two germline ends.

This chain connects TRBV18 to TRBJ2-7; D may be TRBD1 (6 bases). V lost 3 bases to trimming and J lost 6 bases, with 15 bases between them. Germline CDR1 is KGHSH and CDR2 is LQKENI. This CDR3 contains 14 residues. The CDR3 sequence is CASSPSQGISEQYF. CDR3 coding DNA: TGTGCCAGCTCACCGTCGCAGGGGATTAGCGAGCAGTACTTC.

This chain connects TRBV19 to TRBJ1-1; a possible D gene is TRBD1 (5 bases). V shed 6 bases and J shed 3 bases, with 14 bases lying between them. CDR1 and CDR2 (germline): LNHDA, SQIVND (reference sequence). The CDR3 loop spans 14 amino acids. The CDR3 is CASRGDLRDTEAFF. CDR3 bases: TGTGCCAGTAGAGGGGACCTTCGGGACACTGAAGCTTTCTTT.

CDR3 in amino acids: CASSYSGGASNEQFF. CDR3 sequence (DNA): TGTGCCAGCAGTTATAGCGGGGGGGCCTCCAATGAGCAGTTCTTC. V gene TRBV27 combines with J gene TRBJ2-1, with 11 bases aligning to TRBD2. The CDR3 extends over 15 amino acids. Germline-derived CDR1 and CDR2 are MNHEY and SMNVEV (reference sequence). Germline trimming cut 4 bases from V and 6 bases from J; bases unmatched to any gene: 5.

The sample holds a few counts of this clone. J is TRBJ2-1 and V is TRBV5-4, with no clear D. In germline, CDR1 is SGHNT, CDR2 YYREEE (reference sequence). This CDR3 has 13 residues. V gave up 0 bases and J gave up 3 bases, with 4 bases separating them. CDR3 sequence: CASSLDSYNEQFF. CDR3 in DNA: TGTGCCAGCAGCTTGGACAGCTACAATGAGCAGTTCTTC.

The CDR3 loop reads CASSIRGTNSYEQYF. CDR3 DNA: TGTGCCAGTAGTATCCGTGGGACAAACAGCTACGAGCAGTACTTC. The rearrangement links TRBV19 to TRBJ2-7, with D maybe TRBD1 (6 bases). V lost 3 bases and J lost 3, with 15 bases in between. Looked up from germline, CDR1 is LNHDA and CDR2 is SQIVND (reference sequence). The CDR3 totals 15 residues.

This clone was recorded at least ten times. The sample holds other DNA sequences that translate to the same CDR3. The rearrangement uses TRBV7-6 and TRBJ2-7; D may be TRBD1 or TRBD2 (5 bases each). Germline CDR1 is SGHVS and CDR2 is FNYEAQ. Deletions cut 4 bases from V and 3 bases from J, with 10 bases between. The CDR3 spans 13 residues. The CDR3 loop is CASSSGPNYEQYF. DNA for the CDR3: TGTGCCAGCAGCTCGGGACCAAACTACGAGCAGTACTTC.

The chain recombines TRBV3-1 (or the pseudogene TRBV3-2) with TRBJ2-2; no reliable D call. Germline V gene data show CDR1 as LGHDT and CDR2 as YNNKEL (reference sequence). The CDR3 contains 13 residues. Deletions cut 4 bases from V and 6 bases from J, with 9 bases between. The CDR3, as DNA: TGTGCCAGCAGCCTACCCCCGGCCGGGGAGCTGTTTTTT. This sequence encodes CASSLPPAGELFF.

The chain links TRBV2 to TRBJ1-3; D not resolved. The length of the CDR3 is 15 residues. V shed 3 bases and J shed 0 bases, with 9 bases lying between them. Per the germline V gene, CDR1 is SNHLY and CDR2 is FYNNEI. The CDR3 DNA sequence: TGTGCCAGCAGTGAGATCAATTACTCTGGAAACACCATATATTTT. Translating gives CASSEINYSGNTIYF.

CDR3 bases: TGTGCCAGCAAAGACCAGCGGGGGGCGCGTGATGGCTACACCTTC. It specifies CASKDQRGARDGYTF. This chain joins TRBV6-5 and TRBJ1-2; tentative D call: TRBD1 (6 bases). Looked up from germline, CDR1 is MNHEY and CDR2 is SVGAGI. Trimming pared 7 bases from V and 6 bases from J, leaving 21 bases between. The CDR3 length is 15 residues.

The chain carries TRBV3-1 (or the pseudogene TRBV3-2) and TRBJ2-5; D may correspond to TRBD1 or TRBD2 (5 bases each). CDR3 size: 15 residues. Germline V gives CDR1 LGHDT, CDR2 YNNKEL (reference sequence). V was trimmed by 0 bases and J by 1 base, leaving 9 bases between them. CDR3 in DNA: TGTGCCAGCAGCCAAGACGGGGCGTCCCAAGAGACCCAGTACTTC. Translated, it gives CASSQDGASQETQYF.

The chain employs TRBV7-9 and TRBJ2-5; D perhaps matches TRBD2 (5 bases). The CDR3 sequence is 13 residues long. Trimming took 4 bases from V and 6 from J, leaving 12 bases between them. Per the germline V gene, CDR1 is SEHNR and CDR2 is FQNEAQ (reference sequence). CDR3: CASSYVGVKTQYF. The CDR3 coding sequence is TGTGCCAGCAGCTACGTCGGGGTGAAGACCCAGTACTTC.

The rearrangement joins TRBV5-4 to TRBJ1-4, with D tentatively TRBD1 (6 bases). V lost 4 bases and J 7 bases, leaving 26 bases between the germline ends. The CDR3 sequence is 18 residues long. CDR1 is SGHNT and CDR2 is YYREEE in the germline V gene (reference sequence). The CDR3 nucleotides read TGTGCCAGCAGCCCGAGAATGAGCGGGGGCGGAGAGAGTGAAAAACTGTTTTTT. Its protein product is CASSPRMSGGGESEKLFF. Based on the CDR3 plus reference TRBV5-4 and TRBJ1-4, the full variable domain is ETGVTQSPTHLIKTRGQQVTLRCSSQSGHNTVSWYQQALGQGPQFIFQYYREEENGRGNFPPRFSGLQFPNYSSELNVNALELDDSALYLCASSPRMSGGGESEKLFFGSGTQLSVL.